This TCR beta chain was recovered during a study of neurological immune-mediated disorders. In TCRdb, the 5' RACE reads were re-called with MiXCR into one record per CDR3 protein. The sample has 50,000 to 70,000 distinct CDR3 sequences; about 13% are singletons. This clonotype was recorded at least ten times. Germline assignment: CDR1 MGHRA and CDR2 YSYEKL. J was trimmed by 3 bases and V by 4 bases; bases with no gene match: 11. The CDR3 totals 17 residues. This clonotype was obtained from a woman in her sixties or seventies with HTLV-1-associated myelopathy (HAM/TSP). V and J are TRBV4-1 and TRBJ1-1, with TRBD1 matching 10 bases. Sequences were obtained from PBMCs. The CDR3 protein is CASSRSRDRGWHTEAFF. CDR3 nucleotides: TGCGCCAGCAGCCGGTCCCGGGACAGGGGTTGGCACACTGAAGCTTTCTTT.